The present entry profiles one TCR beta chain with its context. This sample stems from a study of T cells of healthy individuals. One entry per CDR3 protein, called by TCRdb with MiXCR from the 5' RACE reads. Here the sample spans under 70,000 distinct CDR3 sequences, around 15% being singletons. This sequence was found in a human donor in good health.

CDR3 DNA: TGTGCCAGCAGTGAAGGTTGGACAGGGGGCAGACAGCCCCAGCATTTT. It encodes CASSEGWTGGRQPQHF. The chain is built from TRBV6-1 and TRBJ1-5; 11 bases line up with TRBD1. Trimming removed 1 base from V and 7 bases from J; junction bases left unmatched: 6. Germline lookup yields CDR1 MNHNS and CDR2 SASEGT. The CDR3 runs 16 residues.